Listed below are T cell receptor beta chains from one sample, sequenced in a study of cytomegalovirus exposure and HLA in healthy donors. Data came from immunoSEQ multiplex PCR; TCRdb stores just in-frame clones and leaves some out. The table includes tens of thousands of clones, approximately 78% detected once. The sequenced material came from PBMCs. The source of these receptors is a female donor in good health and CMV-seronegative. Both conserved end residues are part of each CDR3. Fields, in order: V gene, clone size, D gene, J gene, CDR3 protein, CDR3 DNA. A D gene is named only where the DNA matches it firmly. Clone sizes are given selectively: once, few, many, or a class where the clone is expanded.

V gene: TRBV7-9
clone size: .
D gene: TRBD1
J gene: TRBJ1-1
CDR3 protein: CASSAGQGYNEAFF
CDR3 DNA: TGTGCCAGCAGCGCGGGACAGGGGTATAATGAAGCTTTCTTT

V gene: TRBV5-1
clone size: .
D gene: .
J gene: TRBJ1-3
CDR3 protein: CASSLRGTGNTIYF
CDR3 DNA: TGCGCCAGCAGCTTGCGAGGGACTGGAAACACCATATATTTT

V gene: TRBV5-4
clone size: once
D gene: TRBD2
J gene: TRBJ2-3
CDR3 protein: CASSSPGLAGNTDTQYF
CDR3 DNA: TGTGCCAGCAGCTCACCGGGACTAGCGGGGAACACAGATACGCAGTATTTT

V gene: TRBV4-1
clone size: .
D gene: .
J gene: TRBJ1-6
CDR3 protein: CASSLSGEGNSPLHF
CDR3 DNA: TGCGCCAGCAGCCTTTCCGGGGAGGGCAATTCACCCCTCCACTTT

V gene: TRBV5-1
clone size: .
D gene: .
J gene: TRBJ2-1
CDR3 protein: CASSLDGVNEQFF
CDR3 DNA: TGCGCCAGCAGCTTGGACGGAGTCAATGAGCAGTTCTTC

V gene: TRBV5-1
clone size: few
D gene: TRBD1
J gene: TRBJ2-6
CDR3 protein: CASSSVGSTGAGANVLTF
CDR3 DNA: TGCGCCAGCAGCTCCGTGGGGTCCACAGGGGCTGGGGCCAACGTCCTGACTTTC

V gene: TRBV5-1
clone size: .
D gene: .
J gene: TRBJ2-2
CDR3 protein: CASSRLGLTSDTGELFF
CDR3 DNA: TGCGCCAGCAGCCGGCTGGGACTGACCTCGGACACCGGGGAGCTGTTTTTT

V gene: TRBV7-9
clone size: .
D gene: TRBD2
J gene: TRBJ2-7
CDR3 protein: CASSLAVRTSGPSYEQYF
CDR3 DNA: TGTGCCAGCAGCTTAGCGGTCAGGACTAGCGGGCCCTCCTACGAGCAGTACTTC

V gene: TRBV6-1
clone size: once
D gene: TRBD1
J gene: TRBJ1-1
CDR3 protein: CASRGTDKNTEAFF
CDR3 DNA: TGTGCCAGCCGGGGGACAGACAAGAACACTGAAGCTTTCTTT

V gene: TRBV2
clone size: .
D gene: TRBD2
J gene: TRBJ2-1
CDR3 protein: CASSALLAVLGEQFF
CDR3 DNA: TGTGCCAGCAGTGCCTTACTAGCGGTTCTCGGTGAGCAGTTCTTC

V gene: TRBV11-3
clone size: .
D gene: TRBD1
J gene: TRBJ1-2
CDR3 protein: CASSHRGWEYGYTF
CDR3 DNA: TGTGCCAGCAGTCACAGGGGCTGGGAATATGGCTACACCTTC

V gene: TRBV27
clone size: .
D gene: .
J gene: TRBJ1-4
CDR3 protein: CASSLFGGSSTNEKLFF
CDR3 DNA: TGTGCCAGCAGTTTATTCGGCGGATCCTCAACTAATGAAAAACTGTTTTTT

V gene: TRBV5-1
clone size: .
D gene: .
J gene: TRBJ2-1
CDR3 protein: CASSLGGSSYNEQFF
CDR3 DNA: TGCGCCAGCAGCTTGGGTGGGAGCTCCTACAATGAGCAGTTCTTC

V gene: TRBV9
clone size: few
D gene: TRBD1
J gene: TRBJ1-3
CDR3 protein: CASSVLAEAGGGGNTIYF
CDR3 DNA: TGTGCCAGCAGCGTTTTAGCAGAGGCAGGGGGCGGTGGAAACACCATATATTTT

V gene: TRBV13
clone size: .
D gene: .
J gene: TRBJ2-7
CDR3 protein: CASSFAGSGSYEQYF
CDR3 DNA: TGTGCCAGCAGCTTCGCAGGATCCGGCTCCTACGAGCAGTACTTC

V gene: TRBV7-6
clone size: .
D gene: .
J gene: TRBJ1-3
CDR3 protein: CASSSQGRVDGNTIYF
CDR3 DNA: TGTGCCAGCAGTTCCCAGGGGAGGGTCGATGGAAACACCATATATTTT

V gene: TRBV30
clone size: .
D gene: .
J gene: TRBJ1-2
CDR3 protein: CAWSRGWGSTYGYTF
CDR3 DNA: TGTGCCTGGAGTAGGGGGTGGGGGTCGACTTATGGCTACACCTTC

V gene: TRBV4-1
clone size: .
D gene: TRBD1
J gene: TRBJ2-5
CDR3 protein: CASSPLGDRGETQYF
CDR3 DNA: TGCGCCAGCAGCCCACTCGGGGACAGGGGAGAGACCCAGTACTTC

V gene: TRBV25-1
clone size: .
D gene: .
J gene: TRBJ2-7
CDR3 protein: CASTKGGTAYEQYF
CDR3 DNA: TGTGCCAGCACCAAAGGGGGGACAGCATACGAGCAGTACTTC

V gene: TRBV2
clone size: .
D gene: .
J gene: TRBJ2-7
CDR3 protein: CASSERVARVVGYEQYF
CDR3 DNA: TGTGCCAGCAGTGAAAGGGTGGCCAGGGTTGTGGGATACGAGCAGTACTTC

V gene: TRBV4-2
clone size: .
D gene: TRBD2
J gene: TRBJ2-1
CDR3 protein: CASSPRGLAGGSSYNEQFF
CDR3 DNA: TGTGCCAGCAGCCCCAGGGGGCTAGCGGGGGGGAGCTCCTACAATGAGCAGTTCTTC

V gene: TRBV21-1
clone size: .
D gene: .
J gene: TRBJ2-5
CDR3 protein: CASSKLFVRDQETQYF
CDR3 DNA: TGTGCCAGCAGCAAATTATTCGTCAGGGACCAAGAGACCCAGTACTTC

V gene: TRBV7-2
clone size: few
D gene: .
J gene: TRBJ1-2
CDR3 protein: CASSLVAGKGGYTF
CDR3 DNA: TGTGCCAGCAGCTTAGTGGCAGGGAAAGGTGGCTACACCTTC

V gene: TRBV7-9
clone size: .
D gene: .
J gene: TRBJ1-2
CDR3 protein: CASSLSGDDPFYGYTF
CDR3 DNA: TGTGCCAGCAGCTTATCGGGGGACGATCCTTTTTATGGCTACACCTTC

V gene: TRBV6-1
clone size: .
D gene: .
J gene: TRBJ2-1
CDR3 protein: CASSGRQDLRYNEQFF
CDR3 DNA: TGTGCCAGCAGTGGTAGACAGGACCTTCGGTACAATGAGCAGTTCTTC

V gene: TRBV6-5
clone size: .
D gene: .
J gene: TRBJ1-3
CDR3 protein: CASSYGAAPGNTIYF
CDR3 DNA: TGTGCCAGCAGTTACGGGGCAGCCCCTGGAAACACCATATATTTT

V gene: TRBV7-9
clone size: .
D gene: TRBD1
J gene: TRBJ1-2
CDR3 protein: CASSLAVEGARGYTF
CDR3 DNA: TGTGCCAGCAGCTTAGCGGTAGAGGGGGCGCGGGGCTACACCTTC

V gene: TRBV7-2
clone size: few
D gene: .
J gene: TRBJ2-5
CDR3 protein: CASSLVGETQYF
CDR3 DNA: TGTGCCAGCAGCTTAGTCGGTGAGACCCAGTACTTC

V gene: TRBV9
clone size: .
D gene: TRBD2
J gene: TRBJ2-1
CDR3 protein: CASSVGPLTSGGANEQFF
CDR3 DNA: TGTGCCAGCAGCGTAGGCCCCCTGACCTCGGGGGGGGCCAATGAGCAGTTCTTC

V gene: TRBV9
clone size: .
D gene: TRBD1
J gene: TRBJ1-4
CDR3 protein: CASSVGQGANEKLFF
CDR3 DNA: TGTGCCAGCAGCGTAGGGCAGGGGGCTAATGAAAAACTGTTTTTT

V gene: TRBV5-1
clone size: .
D gene: TRBD2
J gene: TRBJ2-5
CDR3 protein: CASSLAGTSGVQETQYF
CDR3 DNA: TGCGCCAGCAGCTTGGCCGGGACTAGCGGGGTGCAAGAGACCCAGTACTTC

V gene: TRBV5-5
clone size: .
D gene: TRBD1
J gene: TRBJ1-4
CDR3 protein: CASSKSGGQGVNNEKLFF
CDR3 DNA: TGTGCCAGCAGCAAATCCGGGGGACAGGGGGTAAATAATGAAAAACTGTTTTTT

V gene: TRBV7-8
clone size: .
D gene: TRBD1
J gene: TRBJ1-6
CDR3 protein: CASSPTGGITPLHF
CDR3 DNA: TGTGCCAGCAGCCCAACAGGGGGCATTACACCCCTCCACTTT

V gene: TRBV12-5
clone size: .
D gene: TRBD1
J gene: TRBJ2-7
CDR3 protein: CASARTGEVDEQYF
CDR3 DNA: TGTGCTAGTGCCAGGACAGGGGAGGTCGACGAGCAGTACTTC

V gene: TRBV6-1
clone size: .
D gene: .
J gene: TRBJ1-1
CDR3 protein: CASRTGLNTEAFF
CDR3 DNA: TGTGCCAGCAGAACAGGTTTGAACACTGAAGCTTTCTTT

V gene: TRBV6-6
clone size: .
D gene: .
J gene: TRBJ2-5
CDR3 protein: CASSVQGLRETQYF
CDR3 DNA: TGTGCCAGCAGCGTACAGGGTCTAAGGGAGACCCAGTACTTC

V gene: TRBV7-2
clone size: .
D gene: .
J gene: TRBJ2-7
CDR3 protein: CASSFAGGYEQYF
CDR3 DNA: TGTGCCAGCAGTTTCGCTGGGGGGTACGAGCAGTACTTC

V gene: TRBV19
clone size: once
D gene: TRBD1
J gene: TRBJ1-5
CDR3 protein: CASSMKGTGSNQPQHF
CDR3 DNA: TGTGCCAGTAGTATGAAGGGGACAGGGAGCAATCAGCCCCAGCATTTT

V gene: TRBV4-3
clone size: .
D gene: TRBD1
J gene: TRBJ2-7
CDR3 protein: CASSQWTGQGYEQYF
CDR3 DNA: TGCGCCAGCAGCCAGTGGACAGGGCAAGGCTACGAGCAGTACTTC

V gene: TRBV5-1
clone size: .
D gene: .
J gene: TRBJ2-3
CDR3 protein: CASSLAGTDTQYF
CDR3 DNA: TGCGCCAGCAGCTTGGCGGGCACAGATACGCAGTATTTT

V gene: TRBV5-5
clone size: .
D gene: .
J gene: TRBJ2-7
CDR3 protein: CASSQTVNSYEQYF
CDR3 DNA: TGTGCCAGCAGCCAGACAGTGAATTCCTACGAGCAGTACTTC

V gene: TRBV7-8
clone size: .
D gene: .
J gene: TRBJ1-5
CDR3 protein: CASSRDRGQPQHF
CDR3 DNA: TGTGCCAGCTCCAGGGATAGGGGTCAGCCCCAGCATTTT

V gene: TRBV18
clone size: .
D gene: TRBD1
J gene: TRBJ1-2
CDR3 protein: CASSPDRAYGYTF
CDR3 DNA: TGTGCCAGCTCACCGGACAGGGCCTATGGCTACACCTTC

V gene: TRBV9
clone size: .
D gene: .
J gene: TRBJ2-1
CDR3 protein: CASSTSAGAIYNEQFF
CDR3 DNA: TGTGCCAGCAGCACGTCGGCAGGGGCGATTTACAATGAGCAGTTCTTC

V gene: TRBV9
clone size: .
D gene: TRBD1
J gene: TRBJ2-5
CDR3 protein: CASSGPQGAVETQYF
CDR3 DNA: TGTGCCAGCAGCGGGCCACAGGGGGCAGTGGAGACCCAGTACTTC

V gene: TRBV12-2
clone size: .
D gene: .
J gene: TRBJ2-7
CDR3 protein: CASRLEIEGYEQYF
CDR3 DNA: TGTGCAAGTCGCTTAGAGATTGAGGGCTACGAGCAGTACTTC

V gene: TRBV27
clone size: few
D gene: TRBD1
J gene: TRBJ1-6
CDR3 protein: CASSPPTGGGSPLHF
CDR3 DNA: TGTGCCAGCAGTCCCCCGACAGGGGGGGGGTCACCCCTCCACTTT

V gene: TRBV11-3
clone size: .
D gene: .
J gene: TRBJ1-4
CDR3 protein: CARYWIGGNEKLFF
CDR3 DNA: TGTGCCAGATACTGGATCGGCGGGAATGAAAAACTGTTTTTT

V gene: TRBV21-1
clone size: .
D gene: .
J gene: TRBJ2-5
CDR3 protein: CASSKAQMGLHAETQYF
CDR3 DNA: TGTGCCAGCAGCAAAGCGCAAATGGGACTACATGCGGAGACCCAGTACTTC

V gene: TRBV6-6
clone size: .
D gene: .
J gene: TRBJ1-1
CDR3 protein: CASSYDRPLNTEAFF
CDR3 DNA: TGTGCCAGCAGTTACGACAGACCACTTAACACTGAAGCTTTCTTT